This TCR beta chain emerged from a study of blood T cell repertoires in COVID-19 (TCRdb year 2020). Notes on the research overall: Samples from collaborators originated in the United States, Italy and Spain and spanned both the acute and convalescent phases of COVID-19. The dataset comprised deeply sampled blood TCRbeta repertoires from subjects exposed to, actively infected with, or recovered from COVID-19. Samples were obtained from the ongoing ImmuneRACE study (first 160 participants) and from 1,254 subjects provided by 6 global collaborators. The prospective study material was composed of cDNA or gDNA derived from T cells, B-cell-depleted T cells, or PBMCs. Where available, HLA class I and class II types were obtained from metadata supplied by the sample provider rather than from assay-based typing. Sample metadata almost always included a de-identified subject ID, COVID-19 status, age in years and sex. A freely available public database, intended as a resource for researchers studying the immune response to SARS-CoV-2, is where the repertoires were released.

About this clone: No cognate antigen has been identified for it. The sample holds no much larger clone one base away, and base qualities are not on file.

Whole blood was collected in K2EDTA tubes by collaborating institutions according to the institutions' own protocols. Collaborator samples were shipped for TCRbeta analysis as frozen whole blood, isolated PBMCs, or DNA extracted from either sample type. General findings and caveats noted by the study authors: Clinical and demographic metadata were provided uncurated, with the amount varying by source and participant.

TCRbeta CDR3 regions were amplified from genomic DNA using the immunoSEQ Assay, a bias-controlled multiplex PCR. Regarding the original processing steps: The number of nucleated cells in each sample was estimated by amplification of reference gene primers within the assay. To quantify the absolute abundance of each unique TCRbeta CDR3 rearrangement, sequence reads were collapsed and filtered. For each sample, productive Simpson clonality was calculated as the square root of Simpson's diversity index over productive rearrangements. TCRdb carries this immuneACCESS record with in-frame sequences only. Its versions omit some clonotypes, under half of them owing to an unresolved V gene in the studies checked, with the rest unexplained. That table gives V, J and clone size, and the DNA gave D and trimming. The sample contains over 150,000 clones, around 80% of them found a single time. The ten largest account for around 8.4% of the sample.

Inclusive of the bounding cysteine and phenylalanine, the CDR3 is 16 residues long. Just the 48-base CDR3 DNA is kept, in frame starting at base 1. V lost 0 bases and J lost 2 bases, and the count of bases not matched to a germline gene is 4. CDR1 SGHRS and CDR2 YFSETQ were looked up in the germline V gene. This receptor was obtained from a woman of 80 years or more with active or convalescent COVID-19. The sequence is built from TRBV5-1 and TRBJ2-3, with 9 bases aligning to TRBD2. Material: peripheral blood. For the CDR3, the sequence is CASSLALAGSTDTQYF. The bases read TGCGCCAGCAGCTTGGCACTAGCGGGTTCCACAGATACGCAGTATTTT.